This T cell receptor beta chain emerged from a study of cytomegalovirus exposure and HLA in healthy donors (dated 2017 in TCRdb). For the wider study: An earlier analysis of approximately 550 of the donors reported approximately 290 Gb of sequence data and some 120 million unique TCR beta sequences from about 179 million T cells. High-throughput TCR immunosequencing, statistical association of individual TCRs with disease status, and machine learning were combined to predict cytomegalovirus infection status. The study was designed to test whether signatures of past pathogen exposure could be identified by cataloging public T cell receptors. Donor age, sex, ethnicity and CMV serostatus were collected together with the repertoire data. In a later genetic analysis, genome-wide SNP genotypes for about 60% of the 666 donors were used, and that subset was treated as a discovery cohort. To decide whether each TCR beta V gene segment behaved as functional or pseudogenic, an earlier analysis of nearly 600 of the donors relied on high-throughput TCR beta sequencing. An early release covering some 640 HLA-typed donors comprised 250 to 350 gigabases of sequencing data and 85 million to 100 million unique TCR sequences. Five DR-DQ haplotypes were handled as single units for association and clustering because linkage in the cohort was strong. On average, roughly 240,000 unique TCR beta nucleotide sequences were sequenced per donor among more than 350 genotyped donors of the cohort, with 15% to 20% of those sequences being non-productive. Of the approximately 400 genotyped donors, approximately 83% fell in the genetic ancestry cluster associated with self-reported Caucasian donors. Using immunosequencing, the study profiled T cell repertoires from fewer than 850 subjects and related those repertoires to cytomegalovirus serostatus. A later analysis re-analyzed previously published TCR beta repertoires from about 730 donors and added high-resolution HLA genotyping to study TCR occurrence patterns. Both class I and class II loci were covered by HLA typing, at four-digit resolution. Rather than drawing on any new phenotypic data, the later analysis identified candidate immune exposures from TCR beta sequences and the way those sequences occurred across donors. Besides the first cohort of approximately 710 subjects, a separate validation cohort made up of over 95 different subjects was used. All discovery cohort repertoires had been generated using a single sequencing platform. The number of donors typed differed by locus, with about 629-630 for A, B, C, DRB1 and DQB1, approximately 500 for DQA1, about 610 for DPA1, and approximately 470 for DPB1.

A note on this clone: What this receptor recognizes is not known. Base qualities are not at hand, and no much larger clone is one base apart.

In total, roughly 670 healthy bone marrow donors made up the cohort. At the time of sampling, every cohort member was nominally healthy, though immune exposures that went unrecorded were likely present. The donor was CMV seropositive and belonged to the group of over 250 seropositive cohort members. Every donor gave a peripheral blood sample, and the peripheral blood mononuclear cells from that sample were used for TCR beta sequencing. The Qiagen DNeasy Blood Extraction Kit was used to extract genomic DNA from the blood cell samples. The CDR3 starts with the cysteine, ends with the phenylalanine, and has 13 residues. The DNA shown is the 39-base CDR3, in frame from base 1. The germline V gene (reference sequence) gives CDR1 as SGHNT and CDR2 as YYREEE. Clipping removes 4 bases from V and 7 bases from J, with 7 as the unmatched junction base count. The investigation overall reported the following: A later analysis found that most CMV-associated TCR beta chains appeared HLA-restricted, with HLA associations seemingly driven largely by CMV exposure. Presence/absence analyses assumed roughly uniform sequencing depth across donors, an assumption that may not hold. In a later analysis, the rate of TCR association differed among HLA loci, with DRB1 alleles having the most associated TCRs and HLA-C alleles having the fewest. An association between a missense DCLRE1C variant and V-gene and J-gene trimming of TCR beta chains was found in a later genetic analysis and replicated in an independent cohort. In vitro tests confirmed that three of the cytomegalovirus-associated TCR beta chains recognize cytomegalovirus antigens. A further reported finding was that TCR beta sequences accurately predicted the HLA-A and HLA-B alleles for most subjects in the first cohort. When HLA alleles, especially DR and DQ, strongly co-occurred, TCR associations were difficult to assign to individual alleles. The classifier was reported to diagnose cytomegalovirus status with high specificity and sensitivity in both the original cohort and the validation cohort. Specific HLA alleles were associated with about 17,000 TCR beta sequences at a false discovery rate of 0.05 in a later analysis. Linkage disequilibrium might explain the correlated functional status among segregating V segments, but an unknown experimental factor could not be excluded. A later analysis found that HLA-associated TCR beta chains were more clonally expanded and had lower generation probabilities than equally common non-associated chains. Broadly in line with IMGT annotations, most TCR beta V segments showed up in productive rearrangements about 87% or about 30% of the time in an earlier analysis of a few hundred of the donors. A group of highly shared sequence variants was considered likely to be a technical artifact of the sequencing pipeline. It was suggested by the authors that the approach could potentially be generalized to other disease states and immunological phenotypes. In a later genetic analysis, fewer N-insertions in productive TCRs were reported among donors in an Asian-associated ancestry cluster than the roughly 700-donor mean. For the cohort, immune exposure information was limited to CMV serostatus. The study gave a list of 150 to 200 TCR beta chains associated with cytomegalovirus. Because HLA typing was missing for some donors at each locus, association tests included only the typed subset. Several of the top co-occurrence clusters appeared to be linked to parvovirus B19, influenza, CMV and Epstein-Barr virus, according to a later analysis. Across donors, most TCR sequences were observed very rarely, whereas some public TCRs were present in many individuals. Only TCR beta chains were sequenced in this cohort, and the absence of alpha or paired-chain data limited detectable features. The earlier analysis of about 600 of the donors excluded roughly 17 rarely observed V segments, including chromosome 9 orphons, because counts were too low. Some IMGT-functional V segments, including TRBV6-2 and TRBV6-3, could not be distinguished by the 87-base-pair reads and were therefore excluded.

Library method: the immunoSEQ multiplex PCR assay. A mixture of 60 forward primers for TCR Vbeta segments and 13 reverse primers for TCR Jbeta segments was used in the multiplex PCR. The CDR3 region of rearranged TCR beta genes was amplified from genomic DNA with a multiplex PCR assay. The amplified TCR beta libraries were sequenced on the Illumina HiSeq System as 87-base-pair reads. Per the original workflow: Across the 500 to 850 repertoires, a later analysis counted approximately 83 million unique TCR beta chains, around 10 million of which were shared by at least two donors. Raw reads were error-corrected and collapsed into unique sequences with a nearest-neighbor algorithm that merged closely related sequences to remove PCR and sequencing errors. To assign V, D and J gene segments, CDR3 sequences were aligned to IMGT reference sequences. For a sequence to be retained, at least a six-nucleotide match to both a V gene segment and a J gene segment was required. A rearrangement was called productive if the CDR3 had no stop codons and remained in frame with V and J, and every other rearrangement was called non-productive. Following IMGT convention, CDR3 was defined as the stretch from the second conserved V-encoded cysteine up to the conserved J-encoded phenylalanine. The earlier analysis of 587 of the donors excluded sequences that lacked an unambiguous match to a single V gene segment. In an earlier analysis of some 590 of the donors, a V segment was called functional when productive rearrangements were above 56.7%, and segregating when the standard deviation between donors exceeded 5%. To diagnose cytomegalovirus status from the catalog of TCR beta chain sequences, a statistical classification framework was built. In a later analysis, V and J genes were assigned by comparing TCR nucleotide sequences against IMGT/GENE-DB human TR gene sequences. The TCRdist pipeline was used in a later analysis to assign CDR3 sequences and most-parsimonious VDJ recombination scenarios. In a later analysis, each TCR beta chain was defined by its CDR3 amino acid sequence together with its V-gene family, and reads without a unique V-gene family were excluded. To address suspected cross-contamination and a sequencing artifact, a later analysis removed a few hundred highly shared, low-generation-probability nucleotide sequences. A later analysis calculated a clonal expansion index for each public chain from normalized within-repertoire ranks of inferred template counts. In a later analysis, generation probabilities were computed using a VDJ recombination model fitted to out-of-frame rearrangements, and the results were checked against IGoR. In a later analysis, TCR-TCR, TCR-HLA and TCR-CMV co-occurrence was scored with hypergeometric tests, and a repertoire-size bias correction was applied to TCR pairs. To estimate false discovery rates, a later analysis permuted the HLA or CMV assignments 20 times. In a later analysis, co-occurring TCRs were grouped using DBSCAN, with TCRdist sequence similarity added in when clustering inside HLA-allele-positive subsets. Repertoires with fewer than 30,000 or more than 120,000 public chains were left out of co-occurrence clustering, as were a handful of repertoires with anomalous nucleotide sharing. TCRdb's version of the immuneACCESS table is confined to in-frame rearrangements and falls short of the full clone set. An unresolved V gene accounts for under half of the shortfall where checked; the remainder is of unknown origin. V and J calls and clone size are those listed in that table; D and trimming were worked out from the DNA. This sample lists about 150,000 clones; roughly 88% were detected once. The top ten clones comprise 5% to 7% of the sample.

The chain is made from TRBV5-4 and TRBJ1-1; 7 central bases correspond to TRBD1. The sequenced material came from PBMCs. This clonotype originated in a man in his fifties in good health and CMV-seropositive. The nucleotide sequence is TGTGCCAGCAGCGGGGACAGAGTAGGTGAAGCTTTCTTT. Its translation is CASSGDRVGEAFF. This CDR3, with the reference TRBV5-4 and TRBJ1-1 proteins standing in past its ends, gives the full variable domain ETGVTQSPTHLIKTRGQQVTLRCSSQSGHNTVSWYQQALGQGPQFIFQYYREEENGRGNFPPRFSGLQFPNYSSELNVNALELDDSALYLCASSGDRVGEAFFGQGTRLTVV.